The 18 T cell receptor beta chains below all came from one sample that was sequenced in a study of Graves' ophthalmopathy and Graves' hyperthyroidism. Amplified material comprised TCR beta CDR3 regions derived from RNA transcripts. Scientists carried out first-round RT-PCR using HTBI primers and then a second-round multiplex PCR. Via MiXCR, TCRdb re-called the multiplex PCR reads, giving one row per CDR3 protein. Of 680,000 or so distinct CDR3 sequences listed, approximately 22% were seen once; the top ten hold around 6.9%. The sequencing sample was made of peripheral blood. The receptors shown here come from a woman under 30 with stable Graves' hyperthyroidism. Some clones in this sample may be carry-over from other donors' samples.

This clonotype has a count of ten or more. The chain has TRBV30 and TRBJ1-5; D unclear. V was pared by 0 bases and J by 3 bases, with 9 bases between. CDR3 length equals 14 residues. Looked up from germline, CDR1 is GTSNPN and CDR2 is SVGIG (reference sequence). CDR3 sequence (DNA): TGTGCCTGGAGTGTACTCAATAACAATCAGCCCCAGCATTTT. Its translation: CAWSVLNNNQPQHF.

This clonotype was counted at least ten times. Given a much more abundant clone one base away, this may be a read error. V usage is TRBV20-1 and J usage is TRBJ2-5, with D maybe TRBD2 (5 bases). The CDR3 runs 12 residues. Germline values: CDR1 DFQATT, CDR2 SNEGSKA (reference sequence). In nucleotides, the CDR3 is TGCAGTGCTAGTGCGGGCCAAGAGACCAAGTACTTC. Translating it yields CSASAGQETKYF.

Comments on this clonotype: With a much larger clone just one base away, this may be a read error. The chain has TRBV12-3 or TRBV12-4 and TRBJ2-5, with no clear D. Trimming took off 10 bases at V and 0 bases at J, with 18 bases between the two ends. The CDR3 runs to 15 residues. The CDR3: CAISSRTLYQETQYF. CDR3 sequence (DNA): TGTGCCATCAGCTCGAGGACCCTATACCAAGAGACCCAGTACTTC.

The gene calls are TRBV6-2 or TRBV6-3 and TRBJ2-7; maybe TRBD2 (6 bases). The germline V gene has CDR1 MNHEY and CDR2 SVGEGT. Trimming cost V 0 bases and J 0 bases, with 24 bases left between them. The CDR3 covers 20 residues. The CDR3 DNA sequence: TGTGCCAGCAGTTACTCGAGTCCCCTTAGAGCCGGAGGGGTCTCCTACGAGCAGTACTTC. Protein sequence: CASSYSSPLRAGGVSYEQYF.

This clonotype has at least ten counts. This chain uses TRBV7-9 with TRBJ2-7; D call uncertain. V was trimmed by 1 base and J by 5 bases, leaving 6 bases between them. Germline V lookup: CDR1 SEHNR, CDR2 FQNEAQ (reference sequence). This CDR3 region has 12 residues. CDR3 sequence (DNA): TGTGCCAGCAGCTTAGAGGTAGACGAGCAGTACTTC. Encoded protein: CASSLEVDEQYF.

This clonotype was recorded a few times. The chain employs TRBV19 and TRBJ1-5, with TRBD1 matching 10 bases. Germline lookup yields CDR1 LNHDA and CDR2 SQIVND (reference sequence). The CDR3 spans 17 residues. J was trimmed by 7 bases and V by 5 bases; bases with no gene match: 14. CDR3 nucleotides: TGTGCCAGTAGTCCCCGACAGGGGGCTCGTCTTGGACAGCCCCAGCATTTT. Protein sequence: CASSPRQGARLGQPQHF.

J is TRBJ1-2 and V is TRBV19; D perhaps matches TRBD1 (5 bases). CDR1 is LNHDA and CDR2 is SQIVND in the germline V gene (reference sequence). The V end lost 8 bases, the J end lost 5 bases, and 15 bases lay between the germline ends. The CDR3 spans 13 residues. The CDR3 region has the DNA TGTGCCAGTCGGCGGGACCGAATTTATGGCTACACCTTC. Its translation is CASRRDRIYGYTF.

The sample holds many counts of this clonotype. This chain connects TRBV6-2 or TRBV6-3 to TRBJ2-7; no firm D call. From germline, CDR1 is MNHEY and CDR2 SVGEGT. The CDR3 runs 12 residues. V was cut by 5 bases and J by 2 bases, with 7 bases left in between. In nucleotides, the CDR3 is TGTGCCAGCAGTCGACCGACCTACGAGCAGTACTTC. It is translated as CASSRPTYEQYF.

The chain has TRBV6-5 and TRBJ2-7; D tentatively fits TRBD1 or TRBD2 (5 bases each). Between the trimmed V and J ends, which lost 0 bases and 3 bases, there was a span of 15 bases. The CDR3 is 16 residues long. Germline CDR1 reads MNHEY; CDR2 reads SVGAGI. CDR3 in amino acids: CASSYSRGDGFYEQYF. The CDR3 nucleotides are TGTGCCAGCAGTTACTCGAGAGGGGATGGATTCTACGAGCAGTACTTC.

The V call is TRBV5-1, the J call TRBJ1-1; D is unresolved. The V end was cut by 1 base, the J end by 1 base, with 5 bases between. CDR3 length: 13 residues. Germline CDR1 reads SGHRS; CDR2 reads YFSETQ. In nucleotides, the CDR3 is TGCGCCAGCAGCTTGAATCAGAACACTGAAGCTTTCTTT. This sequence encodes CASSLNQNTEAFF.

This clonotype was counted many times. The chain carries TRBV6-5 and TRBJ1-2; D call uncertain. Trimming cost V 4 bases and J 6 bases, with 15 bases left between them. From germline, CDR1 is MNHEY and CDR2 SVGAGI. The length of the CDR3 is 14 residues. In DNA, the CDR3 is TGTGCCAGCAGTTGGGTAGCAGATTCGAATGGCTACACCTTC. Residues: CASSWVADSNGYTF.

The CDR3 is CASSSRDRHLGEQYF. CDR3 nucleotide sequence: TGTGCCAGCAGTTCCCGGGACAGGCATCTGGGGGAGCAGTACTTC. The rearrangement joins TRBV12-3 or TRBV12-4 to TRBJ2-7; TRBD1 matches at 8 bases. The V and J ends lost 4 bases and 7 bases, in that order; junction bases with no gene match: 12. This CDR3 has 15 amino acids.

In this sample, this clonotype turned up many times. This rearrangement joins TRBV27 to TRBJ2-2, with 8 bases aligning to TRBD2. Germline values: CDR1 MNHEY, CDR2 SMNVEV (reference sequence). This CDR3 comprises 16 residues. V was pared by 5 bases and J by 1 base, with 6 bases of the junction left unmatched. CDR3 bases: TGTGCCAGCAGTCCCTTAGCGGGATTGAACACCGGGGAGCTGTTTTTT. It yields the protein CASSPLAGLNTGELFF.

This clonotype was detected ten times or more. The rearrangement links TRBV11-2 to TRBJ1-3, with 10 positions matching TRBD1. The length of the CDR3 is 18 residues. The germline V gene has CDR1 SGHAT and CDR2 FQNNGV. V shed 6 bases and J 2 bases; nucleotides not matched to a gene: 13. The CDR3 loop is CASSRAGTGAVTGNTIYF. The CDR3 nucleotides are TGTGCCAGCAGTCGAGCCGGGACAGGGGCCGTTACTGGAAACACCATATATTTT. The full variable domain, its missing parts supplied by reference TRBV11-2 and TRBJ1-3, is EAGVAQSPRYKIIEKRQSVAFWCNPISGHATLYWYQQILGQGPKLLIQFQNNGVVDDSQLPKDRFSAERLKGVDSTLKIQPAKLEDSAVYLCASSRAGTGAVTGNTIYFGEGSWLTVV.

This clonotype has at least ten counts. This sequence joins TRBV6-1 and TRBJ1-5; D possibly corresponds to TRBD1 (6 bases). V lost 5 bases and J lost 6, with 11 bases in between. The CDR3 contains 13 residues. CDR1 MNHNS and CDR2 SASEGT come from the germline V gene. The CDR3 reads CASSRGGGQPQHF. The CDR3, as DNA: TGTGCCAGCAGTCGGGGAGGGGGTCAGCCCCAGCATTTT.

This clonotype showed up many times. This chain links TRBV2 with TRBJ2-7; D gene uncertain. The CDR3 spans 12 residues. Germline CDR1 reads SNHLY; CDR2 reads FYNNEI. Trimming removed 2 bases from V and 4 bases from J, with 6 bases in between. CDR3 sequence (DNA): TGTGCCAGCAGTGAAATGCAATACGAGCAGTACTTC. This translates into CASSEMQYEQYF.

The genes are TRBV20-1 and TRBJ1-5; D is unresolved. Germline V gene data show CDR1 as DFQATT and CDR2 as SNEGSKA (reference sequence). CDR3 length equals 15 residues. V was clipped by 2 bases and J by 3 bases, with 14 bases between them. This CDR3 is CSARFPEDHNQPQHF. CDR3 DNA sequence: TGCAGTGCTAGATTCCCAGAGGACCACAATCAGCCCCAGCATTTT.

There are a few counts of this clonotype. The chain uses TRBV28 and TRBJ2-2; 9 bases align to TRBD1. Trimming at V came to 2 bases and at J to 6 bases, leaving 7 bases not matched to a gene. The CDR3 covers 16 residues. Germline CDR1 and CDR2: MDHEN and SYDVKM. CDR3 DNA: TGTGCCAGCAGTTTAGTAGGACAGGGGTCTCCCGGGGAGCTGTTTTTT. It is translated as CASSLVGQGSPGELFF.